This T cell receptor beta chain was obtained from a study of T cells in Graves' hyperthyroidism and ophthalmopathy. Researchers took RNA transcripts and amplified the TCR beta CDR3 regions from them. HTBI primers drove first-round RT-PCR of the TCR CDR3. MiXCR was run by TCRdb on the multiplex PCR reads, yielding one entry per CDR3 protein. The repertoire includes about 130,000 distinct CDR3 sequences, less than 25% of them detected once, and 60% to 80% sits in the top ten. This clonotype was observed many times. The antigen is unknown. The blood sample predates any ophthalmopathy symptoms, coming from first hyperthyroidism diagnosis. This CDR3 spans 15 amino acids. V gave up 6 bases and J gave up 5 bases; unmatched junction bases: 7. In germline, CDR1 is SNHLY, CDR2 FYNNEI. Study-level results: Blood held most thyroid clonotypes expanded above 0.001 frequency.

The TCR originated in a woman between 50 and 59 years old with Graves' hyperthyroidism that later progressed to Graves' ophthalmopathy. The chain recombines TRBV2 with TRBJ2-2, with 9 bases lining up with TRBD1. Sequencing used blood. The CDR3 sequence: CASRNGQGPTGELFF. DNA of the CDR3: TGTGCCAGCAGAAACGGACAGGGGCCAACCGGGGAGCTGTTTTTT.